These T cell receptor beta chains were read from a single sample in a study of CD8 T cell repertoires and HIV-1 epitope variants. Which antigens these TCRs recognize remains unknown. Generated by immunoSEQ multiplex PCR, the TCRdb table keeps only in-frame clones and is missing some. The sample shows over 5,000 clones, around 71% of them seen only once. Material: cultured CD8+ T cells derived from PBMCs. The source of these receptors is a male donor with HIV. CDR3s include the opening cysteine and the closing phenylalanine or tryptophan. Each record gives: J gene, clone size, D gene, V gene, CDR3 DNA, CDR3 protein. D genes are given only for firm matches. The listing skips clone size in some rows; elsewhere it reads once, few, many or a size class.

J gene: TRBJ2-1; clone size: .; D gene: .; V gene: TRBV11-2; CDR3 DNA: TGTGCCAGCAGCAGTTATCGGGATGAGCAGTTCTTC; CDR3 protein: CASSSYRDEQFF
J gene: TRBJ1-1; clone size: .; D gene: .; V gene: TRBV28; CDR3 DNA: TGTGCCAGCAGCACCAGACTGAACACTGAAGCTTTCTTT; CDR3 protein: CASSTRLNTEAFF
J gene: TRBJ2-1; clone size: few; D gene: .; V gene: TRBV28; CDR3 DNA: TGTGCCAGCAGTTTCGAGGGGGGGCTTTACAATGAGCAGTTCTTC; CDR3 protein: CASSFEGGLYNEQFF
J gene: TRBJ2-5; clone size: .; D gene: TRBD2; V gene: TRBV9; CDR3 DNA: TGTGCCAGCAGCGTCAGCGGGGGGCAAGAGACCCAGTACTTC; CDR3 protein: CASSVSGGQETQYF
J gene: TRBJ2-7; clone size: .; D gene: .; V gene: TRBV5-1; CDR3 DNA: TGCGCCAGCAGCTTCTTTGGGTCCGACGAGCAGTACTTC; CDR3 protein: CASSFFGSDEQYF
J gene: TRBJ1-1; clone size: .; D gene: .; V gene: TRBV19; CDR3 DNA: TGTGCCAGTAGTTCCTCCGGGAGGCAAGCTTTCTTT; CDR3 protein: CASSSSGRQAFF
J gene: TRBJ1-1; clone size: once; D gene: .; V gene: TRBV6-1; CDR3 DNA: TGTGCCAGCAGTGACAGGTGGGGCCGTGAAGCTTTCTTT; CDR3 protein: CASSDRWGREAFF
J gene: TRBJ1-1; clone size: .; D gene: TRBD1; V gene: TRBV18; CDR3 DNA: TGTGCCAGCTCTGAACGCCGGGACAGCAACACTGAAGCTTTCTTT; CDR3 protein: CASSERRDSNTEAFF
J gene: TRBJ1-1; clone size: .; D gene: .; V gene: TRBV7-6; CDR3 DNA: TGTGCCAGCAGCTCCGGACGGTCGAACACTGAAGCTTTCTTT; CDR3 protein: CASSSGRSNTEAFF
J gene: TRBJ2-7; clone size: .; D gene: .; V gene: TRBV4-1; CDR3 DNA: TGCGCCAGCAGCCAAGGAACAGGACCCCTGGAGCAGTACTTC; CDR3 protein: CASSQGTGPLEQYF
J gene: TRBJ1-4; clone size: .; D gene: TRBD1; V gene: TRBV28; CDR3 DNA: TGTGCCAGCAGTACGGACAGGGATGATCATGAAAAACTGTTTTTT; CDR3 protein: CASSTDRDDHEKLFF
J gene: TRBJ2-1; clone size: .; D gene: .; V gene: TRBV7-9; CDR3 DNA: TGTGCCAGCAGCTTAGACGGTGCCAGTGAGCAGTTCTTC; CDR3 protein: CASSLDGASEQFF
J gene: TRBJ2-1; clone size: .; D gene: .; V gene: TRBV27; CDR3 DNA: TGTGCCAGCAGTTCGGGACCTTACAATGAGCAGTTCTTC; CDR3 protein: CASSSGPYNEQFF
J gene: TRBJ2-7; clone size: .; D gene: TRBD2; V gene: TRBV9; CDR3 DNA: TGTGCCAGCAGCGTAGGACTAGCGAGGTATTCCTACGAGCAGTACTTC; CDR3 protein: CASSVGLARYSYEQYF
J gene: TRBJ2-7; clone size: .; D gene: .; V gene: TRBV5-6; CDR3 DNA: TGTGCCAGCAGTCCGACCGTCTCCTACGAGCAGTACTTC; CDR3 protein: CASSPTVSYEQYF
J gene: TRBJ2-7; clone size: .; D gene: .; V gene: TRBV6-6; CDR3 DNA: TGTGCCAGCAGTCTTTCACAGGGAGTCAACGAGCAGTACTTC; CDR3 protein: CASSLSQGVNEQYF